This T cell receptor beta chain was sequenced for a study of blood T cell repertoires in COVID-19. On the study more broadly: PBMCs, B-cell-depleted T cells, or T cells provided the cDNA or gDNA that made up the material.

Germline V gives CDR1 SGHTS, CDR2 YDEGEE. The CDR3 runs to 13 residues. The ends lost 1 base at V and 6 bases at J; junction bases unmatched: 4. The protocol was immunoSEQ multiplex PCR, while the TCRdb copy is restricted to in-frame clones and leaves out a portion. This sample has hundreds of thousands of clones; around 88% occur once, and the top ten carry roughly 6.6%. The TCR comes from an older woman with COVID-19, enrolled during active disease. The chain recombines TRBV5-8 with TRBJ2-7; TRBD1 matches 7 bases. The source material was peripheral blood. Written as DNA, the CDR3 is TGTGCCAGCAGCTTGCGCAGGGGGAGCGAGCAGTACTTC. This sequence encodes CASSLRRGSEQYF.